The source of this T cell receptor (beta chain) is a study of shared clonotypes between healthy human individuals. This CDR3 spans 16 amino acids. Per the germline V gene, CDR1 is SGDLS and CDR2 is YYNGEE. Trimming shortened V by 0 bases and J by 0 bases, and 7 bases separated the two germline ends. Clones were read by immunoSEQ multiplex PCR, and TCRdb kept only the in-frame ones, dropping some. The profile shows 2 million or so clones, approximately 95% of them singletons. Cells designated naive CD8 were CD45RO-negative and were positively selected for CCR7, with terminally differentiated effector memory CD45RA+ cells excluded. The study, taken as a whole, reports: Of the naive CD4 clonotypes, around 5.2% were shared across a few donors.

As to this clone: As yet, its antigen is unknown.

The sequencing input was naive CD8+ T cells sorted from blood. The rearrangement joins TRBV9 to TRBJ2-6, with D unresolved. The receptor was isolated from a man aged 18 to 35 in good health. CDR3 DNA: TGTGCCAGCAGCGTAGGATTCAGCTCTGGGGCCAACGTCCTGACTTTC. Translating it yields CASSVGFSSGANVLTF.